This paragraph reports one T cell receptor beta chain. Its target is unknown. Donors comprised healthy HIV-negative adults lacking recent acute infections or vaccinations. The germline CDR1 and CDR2 sequences are PRHDT and FYEKMQ (reference sequence). Trimming removed 8 bases from V and 3 bases from J, with 23 bases in between. This CDR3 spans 16 amino acids. The method was immunoSEQ multiplex PCR; TCRdb's version includes in-frame clones alone and lacks a portion of them. The sample has roughly 2.4 million clones, approximately 95% seen once. The sample is drawn from a study of shared clonotypes between healthy human individuals. Overall study context: A donor's plate count was three for CD4 naive and three for CD4 memory; CD8 naive had two and CD8 memory one.

Study results and limitations: A few donors had 5% to 6.5% of their naive CD4 clonotypes in common. The study found lower generation probabilities in non-shared clonotypes than in those shared by all four donors.

The chain employs TRBV13 and TRBJ2-7; D ambiguous. The specimen was naive CD4+ T cells sorted from blood. As for subset: CD45RA+ positively selected. The clonotype comes from a man aged 18 to 30 in good health. This CDR3 is CASSSGETMSGYEQYF. In DNA form, the CDR3 reads TGTGCCAGCTCCTCTGGGGAAACCATGTCGGGCTACGAGCAGTACTTC.